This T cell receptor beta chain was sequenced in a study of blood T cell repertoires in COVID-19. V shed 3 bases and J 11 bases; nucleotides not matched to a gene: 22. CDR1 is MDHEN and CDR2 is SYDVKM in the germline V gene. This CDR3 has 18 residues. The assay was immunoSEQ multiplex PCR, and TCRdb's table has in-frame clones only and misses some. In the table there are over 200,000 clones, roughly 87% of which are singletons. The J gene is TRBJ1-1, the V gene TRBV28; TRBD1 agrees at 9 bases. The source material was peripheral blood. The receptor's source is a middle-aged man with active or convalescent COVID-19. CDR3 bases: TGTGCCAGCAGTTTTATTACGTTGGCTTGGGACAGGGAGGATTGGGCTTTCTTT. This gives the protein CASSFITLAWDREDWAFF.